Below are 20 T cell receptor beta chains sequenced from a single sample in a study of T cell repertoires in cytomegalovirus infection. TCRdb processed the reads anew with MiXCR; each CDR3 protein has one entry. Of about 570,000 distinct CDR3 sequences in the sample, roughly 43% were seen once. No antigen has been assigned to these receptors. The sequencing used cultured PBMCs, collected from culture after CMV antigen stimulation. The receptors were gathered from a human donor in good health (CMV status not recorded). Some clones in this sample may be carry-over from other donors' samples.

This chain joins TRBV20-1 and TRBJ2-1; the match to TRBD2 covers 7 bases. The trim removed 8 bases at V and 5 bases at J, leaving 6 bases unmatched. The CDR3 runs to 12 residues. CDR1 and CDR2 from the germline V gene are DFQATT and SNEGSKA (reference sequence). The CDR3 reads CSPVLAHNEQFF. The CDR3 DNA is TGCAGTCCTGTACTAGCGCACAATGAGCAGTTCTTC.

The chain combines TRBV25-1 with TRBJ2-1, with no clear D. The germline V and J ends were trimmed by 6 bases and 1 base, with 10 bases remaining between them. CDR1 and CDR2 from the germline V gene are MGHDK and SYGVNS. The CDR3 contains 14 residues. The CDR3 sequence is CASREGYSYNEQFF. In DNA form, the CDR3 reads TGTGCCAGCAGGGAAGGGTATTCCTACAATGAGCAGTTCTTC.

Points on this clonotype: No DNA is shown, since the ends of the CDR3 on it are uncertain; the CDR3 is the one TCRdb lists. The chain's CDR3 is CASSSSTVAEPQHF. The V call is TRBV6-6, the J call TRBJ1-5. The CDR3 spans 14 amino acids, including both terminal residues. Germline V CDR1 and CDR2: MNHNY, SVGAGI (reference sequence).

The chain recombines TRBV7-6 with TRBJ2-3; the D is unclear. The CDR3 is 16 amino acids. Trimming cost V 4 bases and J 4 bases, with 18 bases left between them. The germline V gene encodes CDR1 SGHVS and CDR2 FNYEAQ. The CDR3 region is CASSSHRVVPADTQYF. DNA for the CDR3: TGTGCCAGCAGCTCCCACCGGGTAGTCCCCGCAGATACGCAGTATTTT.

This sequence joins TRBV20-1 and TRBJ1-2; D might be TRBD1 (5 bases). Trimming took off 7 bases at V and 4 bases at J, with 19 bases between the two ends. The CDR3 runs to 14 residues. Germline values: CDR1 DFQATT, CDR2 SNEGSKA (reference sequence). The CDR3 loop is CSGGIGGSVYGYTF. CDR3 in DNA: TGCAGTGGCGGGATCGGGGGATCGGTCTATGGCTACACCTTC.

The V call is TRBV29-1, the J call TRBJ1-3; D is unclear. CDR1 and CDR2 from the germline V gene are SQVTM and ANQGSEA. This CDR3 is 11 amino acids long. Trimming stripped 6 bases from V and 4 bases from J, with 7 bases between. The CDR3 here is CSVSMGNTIYF. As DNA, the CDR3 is TGCAGCGTGTCAATGGGAAACACCATATATTTT.

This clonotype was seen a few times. CDR3 bases: TGTGCCAGCAGCTTAGTCCTAGCGGGGGCCGATACGCAGTATTTT. Residues: CASSLVLAGADTQYF. J is TRBJ2-3 and V is TRBV7-2; 10 bases align to TRBD2. The CDR3 length is 15 residues. Germline assignment: CDR1 SGHTA and CDR2 FQGNSA. The J segment lost 6 bases and the V segment lost 1 base, leaving 4 bases of the junction unmatched.

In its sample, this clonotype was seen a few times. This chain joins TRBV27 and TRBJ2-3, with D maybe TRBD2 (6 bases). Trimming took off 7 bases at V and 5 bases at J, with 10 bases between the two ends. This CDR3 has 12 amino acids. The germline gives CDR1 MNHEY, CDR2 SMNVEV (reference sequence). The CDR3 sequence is CASTGVRDTQYF. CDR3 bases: TGTGCCAGCACGGGGGTGAGAGATACGCAGTATTTT.

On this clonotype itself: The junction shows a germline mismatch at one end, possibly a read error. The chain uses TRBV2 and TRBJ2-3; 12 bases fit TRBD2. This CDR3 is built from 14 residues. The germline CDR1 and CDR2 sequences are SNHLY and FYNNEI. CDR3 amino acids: CASREGLAGRLQYF. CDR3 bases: TGTGCCAGCAGAGAAGGACTAGCGGGGCGTCTGCAGTATTTT. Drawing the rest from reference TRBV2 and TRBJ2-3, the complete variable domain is EPEVTQTPSHQVTQMGQEVILRCVPISNHLYFYWYRQILGQKVEFLVSFYNNEISEKSEIFDDQFSVERPDGSNFTLKIRSTKLEDSAMYFCASREGLAGRLQYFGPGTRLTVL.

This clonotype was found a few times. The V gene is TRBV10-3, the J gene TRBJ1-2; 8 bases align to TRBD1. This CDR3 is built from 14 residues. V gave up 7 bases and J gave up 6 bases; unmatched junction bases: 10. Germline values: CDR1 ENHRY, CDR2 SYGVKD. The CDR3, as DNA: TGTGCCATCACTGATGACAGGGGCATGGATGGCTACACCTTC. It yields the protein CAITDDRGMDGYTF.

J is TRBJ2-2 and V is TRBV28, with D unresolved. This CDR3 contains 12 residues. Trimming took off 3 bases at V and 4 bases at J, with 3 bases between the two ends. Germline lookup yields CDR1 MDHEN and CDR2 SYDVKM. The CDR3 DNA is TGTGCCAGCAGTTTCTCCACCGGGGAGCTGTTTTTT. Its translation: CASSFSTGELFF.

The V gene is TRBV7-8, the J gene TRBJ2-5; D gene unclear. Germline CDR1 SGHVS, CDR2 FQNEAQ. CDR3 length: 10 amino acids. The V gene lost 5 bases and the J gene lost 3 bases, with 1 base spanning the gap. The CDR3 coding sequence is TGTGCCAGCAGCAAAGAGACCCAGTACTTC. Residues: CASSKETQYF.

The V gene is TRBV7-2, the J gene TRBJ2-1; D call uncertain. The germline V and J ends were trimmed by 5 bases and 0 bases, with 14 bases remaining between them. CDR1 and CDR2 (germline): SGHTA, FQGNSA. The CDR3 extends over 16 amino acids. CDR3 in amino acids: CASSPITSSSYNEQFF. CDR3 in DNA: TGTGCCAGCAGCCCTATTACCTCATCCTCCTACAATGAGCAGTTCTTC.

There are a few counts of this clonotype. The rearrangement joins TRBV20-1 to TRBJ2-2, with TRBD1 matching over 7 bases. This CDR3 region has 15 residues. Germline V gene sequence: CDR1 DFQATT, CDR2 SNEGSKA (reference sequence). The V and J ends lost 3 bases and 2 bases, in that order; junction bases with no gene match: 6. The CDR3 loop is CSARLRGQNTGELFF. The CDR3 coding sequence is TGCAGTGCTAGGTTGAGGGGGCAAAACACCGGGGAGCTGTTTTTT.

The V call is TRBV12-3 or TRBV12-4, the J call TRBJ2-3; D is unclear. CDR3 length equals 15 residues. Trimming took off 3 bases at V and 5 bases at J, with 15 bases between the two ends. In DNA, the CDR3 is TGTGCCAGCAGTTTTTCGGGCGTTCCGAGAGATACGCAGTATTTT. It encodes CASSFSGVPRDTQYF.

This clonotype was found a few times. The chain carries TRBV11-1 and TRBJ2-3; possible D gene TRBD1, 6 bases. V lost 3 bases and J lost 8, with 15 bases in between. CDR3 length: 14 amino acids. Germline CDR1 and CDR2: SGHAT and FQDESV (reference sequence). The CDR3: CASSFGQNAGTQYF. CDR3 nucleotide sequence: TGTGCCAGCAGCTTCGGACAGAACGCGGGTACGCAGTATTTT. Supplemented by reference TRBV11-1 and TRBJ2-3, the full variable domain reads EAEVAQSPRYKITEKSQAVAFWCDPISGHATLYWYRQILGQGPELLVQFQDESVVDDSQLPKDRFSAERLKGVDSTLKIQPAELGDSAMYLCASSFGQNAGTQYFGPGTRLTVL.

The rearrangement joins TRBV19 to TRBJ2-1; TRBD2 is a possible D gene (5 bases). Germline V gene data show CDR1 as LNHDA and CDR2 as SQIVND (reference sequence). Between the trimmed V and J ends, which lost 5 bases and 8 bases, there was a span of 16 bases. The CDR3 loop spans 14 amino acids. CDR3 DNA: TGTGCCAGTAGTCCCTTGGGGAGCCGGGATGAGCAGTTCTTC. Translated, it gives CASSPLGSRDEQFF.

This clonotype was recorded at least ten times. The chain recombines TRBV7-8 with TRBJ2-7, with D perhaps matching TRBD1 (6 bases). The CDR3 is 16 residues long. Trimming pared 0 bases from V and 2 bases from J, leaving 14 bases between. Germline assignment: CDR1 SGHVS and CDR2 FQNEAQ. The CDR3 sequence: CASSLARGQSTYEQYF. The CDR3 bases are TGTGCCAGCAGCTTAGCTCGTGGACAGAGCACCTACGAGCAGTACTTC.

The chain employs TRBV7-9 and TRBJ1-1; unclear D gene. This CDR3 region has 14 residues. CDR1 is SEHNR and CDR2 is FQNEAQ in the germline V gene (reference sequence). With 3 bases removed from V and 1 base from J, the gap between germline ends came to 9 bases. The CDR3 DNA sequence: TGTGCCAGCAGCTTGGTTACCCAGAACACTGAAGCTTTCTTT. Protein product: CASSLVTQNTEAFF.

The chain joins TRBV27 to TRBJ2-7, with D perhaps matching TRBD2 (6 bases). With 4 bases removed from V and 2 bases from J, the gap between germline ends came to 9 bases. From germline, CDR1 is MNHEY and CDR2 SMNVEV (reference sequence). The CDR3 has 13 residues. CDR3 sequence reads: CASSWRDPYEQYF. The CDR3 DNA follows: TGTGCCAGCAGTTGGCGGGATCCCTACGAGCAGTACTTC.